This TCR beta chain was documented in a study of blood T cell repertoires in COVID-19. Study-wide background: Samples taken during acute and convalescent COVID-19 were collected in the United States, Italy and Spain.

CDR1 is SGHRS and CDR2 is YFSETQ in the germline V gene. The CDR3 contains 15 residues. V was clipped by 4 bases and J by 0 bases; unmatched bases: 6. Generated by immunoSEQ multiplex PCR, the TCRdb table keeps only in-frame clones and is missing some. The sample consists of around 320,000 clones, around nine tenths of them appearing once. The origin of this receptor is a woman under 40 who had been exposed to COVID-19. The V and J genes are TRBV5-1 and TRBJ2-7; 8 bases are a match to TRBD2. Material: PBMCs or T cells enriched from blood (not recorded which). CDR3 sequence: CASSLSGGSSYEQYF. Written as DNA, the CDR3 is TGCGCCAGCAGCCTAAGCGGGGGCAGCTCCTACGAGCAGTACTTC.